The clone carrying this TCR beta chain was seen a few times. Its specificity is unknown. This entry belongs to a study of beta chain features in type 1 diabetes. Findings and limits, study-wide: These data did not resolve whether HLA type affects TCRB rearrangement. The study found that naive, central memory and Treg TCRB repertoires appeared more similar in patients than in healthy donors.

Expressed TCRB transcripts were sequenced, since all the RNA that had been isolated was reverse transcribed. Some clones are missing from TCRdb's copy, which holds only in-frame ones; the method was immunoSEQ multiplex PCR. The sample holds about 410,000 clones, about 15% seen once. The sample taken for sequencing was naive CD4+ T cells from blood. The source of this sequence is a man aged 25-45 years in good health.

CDR3 sequence (DNA): TGTGCCAGCAGCCGAGAACGAAGCGGGAGTGCTGGCGAGCAGTACGTC. Translating it yields CASSRERSGSAGEQYV. The chain employs TRBV5-4 and TRBJ2-7; 8 nucleotides agree with TRBD2. The ends lost 4 bases at V and 6 bases at J; junction bases unmatched: 15. Germline V lookup: CDR1 SGHNT, CDR2 YYREEE (reference sequence). The CDR3 is made up of 16 amino acids.